This TCR beta chain came from a study of identical twins. TCRdb re-derived calls from the 5' RACE reads in MiXCR, one entry per CDR3 protein. The sample includes 200,000 to 250,000 distinct CDR3 sequences, more than 13% seen only once; the top ten take 7% to 9%. Points from the study as a whole: Models predicted less out-of-frame TCR alpha sharing in monozygotic twins than was found. Abundant beta clonotypes from cord blood had fewer insertions, unlike memory repertoires, which showed none. Without tracking the same donors, conclusions rested on cross-sectional statistical analysis.

This clonotype was picked up many times. Its target is unknown. CDR1 is SQVTM and CDR2 is ANQGSEA in the germline V gene. The CDR3 runs 14 residues. V gave up 1 base and J gave up 3 bases, with 12 bases separating them. The TCR sequence derives from a woman aged 18-29 years in good health. Material for sequencing was memory (CD45RO+) T cells sorted from blood. The chain joins TRBV29-1 to TRBJ1-1; tentative D call: TRBD1 (6 bases). The CDR3 nucleotides read TGCAGCGTTGAAGGGGGGGCTGGGTACACTGAAGCTTTCTTT. It encodes CSVEGGAGYTEAFF.